The 29 T cell receptor beta chains in this list originate from one sample, sequenced in a study of radiotherapy plus CTLA-4 blockade in lung cancer. Measured with immunoSEQ multiplex PCR; TCRdb has only the in-frame clones, and not every one. This table has over 60,000 clones, about nine tenths appearing once. Sequenced here: peripheral blood, sampled from a patient treated with radiotherapy plus ipilimumab. Every receptor here comes from a human donor with non-small cell lung cancer that progressed on radiotherapy plus ipilimumab.

The J gene is TRBJ2-7, the V gene TRBV19, with 8 bases aligning to TRBD1. The CDR3 is 13 residues long. With 3 bases clipped from V and 5 bases from J, the junction kept 3 bases outside the gene matches. Germline V gives CDR1 LNHDA, CDR2 SQIVND (reference sequence). CDR3 nucleotide sequence: TGTGCCAGTAGTATCCAGGGGGCCCACGAGCAGTACTTC. This gives the protein CASSIQGAHEQYF.

The rearrangement links TRBV28 to TRBJ2-7; TRBD1 or TRBD2 may be the D gene (5 bases each). The CDR3 runs to 14 residues. V lost 6 bases and J 2 bases, leaving 14 bases between the germline ends. Germline assignment: CDR1 MDHEN and CDR2 SYDVKM. The CDR3 bases are TGTGCCAGCAGCCTAGCCGGGACGACCTACGAGCAGTACGTC. It specifies CASSLAGTTYEQYV.

CDR3 loop: CASTPGQGWETQYF. The DNA of the CDR3 is TGTGCCAGCACTCCGGGACAGGGATGGGAGACCCAGTACTTC. This sequence joins TRBV6-6 and TRBJ2-5; 9 bases map to TRBD1. This CDR3 is 14 amino acids long. CDR1 is MNHNY, CDR2 SVGAGI, per germline (reference sequence). The trim removed 7 bases at V and 5 bases at J, leaving 8 bases unmatched.

This clone was found a few times. The chain recombines TRBV18 with TRBJ2-5, with D tentatively TRBD1 or TRBD2 (5 bases each). Trimming stripped 0 bases from V and 1 base from J, with 9 bases between. Germline CDR1 and CDR2: KGHSH and LQKENI. The CDR3 is 15 residues long. The CDR3, as DNA: TGTGCCAGCTCACCACCGGGACGGATCCAAGAGACCCAGTACTTC. Translated, it gives CASSPPGRIQETQYF.

The chain is built from TRBV29-1 and TRBJ2-1, with 7 nucleotides matching TRBD1. From germline, CDR1 is SQVTM and CDR2 ANQGSEA. After removal of 4 bases from V and 5 bases from J, the junction contained 5 bases not matched to a gene. This CDR3 has 13 amino acids. CDR3 nucleotide sequence: TGCAGCGTTGTACAGGGGTTCAACAATGAGCAGTTCTTC. Its protein product is CSVVQGFNNEQFF.

The chain links TRBV7-9 to TRBJ2-7; 7 bases are a match to TRBD2. Germline V gives CDR1 SEHNR, CDR2 FQNEAQ (reference sequence). The CDR3 contains 14 residues. Unmatched junction bases numbered 6, after V lost 1 base and J lost 6 bases. CDR3 DNA: TGTGCCAGCAGCTTAGACATGGGGGGGTCCGAGCAGTACTTC. Protein: CASSLDMGGSEQYF.

The chain links TRBV9 to TRBJ1-2; D possibly corresponds to TRBD1 (6 bases). The germline gives CDR1 SGDLS, CDR2 YYNGEE. V was cut by 5 bases and J by 4 bases, with 21 bases left in between. The CDR3 is made up of 16 amino acids. In DNA form, the CDR3 reads TGTGCCAGCAGTGACGACACCTCAGGGACATTCTATGGCTACACCTTC. Translation gives CASSDDTSGTFYGYTF.

The chain couples TRBV19 to TRBJ2-1; TRBD2 might be the D (6 bases). Trimming stripped 8 bases from V and 5 bases from J, with 16 bases between. The CDR3 extends over 14 amino acids. Germline CDR1 reads LNHDA; CDR2 reads SQIVND (reference sequence). The CDR3 bases are TGTGCCAGTCAGTCCCGCAGGGAGGACAATGAGCAGTTCTTC. Translating it yields CASQSRREDNEQFF. Drawing the rest from reference TRBV19 and TRBJ2-1, the complete variable domain is DGGITQSPKYLFRKEGQNVTLSCEQNLNHDAMYWYRQDPGQGLRLIYYSQIVNDFQKGDIAEGYSVSREKKESFPLTVTSAQKNPTAFYLCASQSRREDNEQFFGPGTRLTVL.

This clone was detected once. The genes are TRBV6-5 and TRBJ2-7, with 10 bases aligning to TRBD2. The V segment lost 2 bases and the J segment 5 bases; nucleotides outside the gene matches: 9. The length of the CDR3 is 16 residues. Per germline, CDR1 MNHEY and CDR2 SVGAGI. CDR3 residues: CASSYRTSGRAHEQYF. CDR3 DNA: TGTGCCAGCAGTTACCGCACCAGCGGGAGGGCCCACGAGCAGTACTTC.

The gene calls are TRBV5-6 and TRBJ2-7; D is tentatively TRBD1 or TRBD2 (7 bases each). V was cut by 4 bases and J by 2 bases, with 13 bases left in between. Germline CDR1 reads SGHDT; CDR2 reads YYEEEE. The CDR3 has 14 amino acids. CDR3 bases: TGTGCCAGCAGCAGAGCGGGACAGACCTACGAGCAGTACTTC. As protein: CASSRAGQTYEQYF.

This chain connects TRBV14 to TRBJ2-1; 8 nucleotides agree with TRBD1. CDR3 size: 15 residues. J lost 3 bases, V lost 1 base, and 2 bases had no gene match. CDR1 SGHDN and CDR2 FVKESK come from the germline V gene. This CDR3 is CASSQVTGGYNEQFF. The CDR3 DNA sequence: TGTGCCAGCAGCCAAGTTACAGGGGGCTACAATGAGCAGTTCTTC. Based on the CDR3 plus reference TRBV14 and TRBJ2-1, the full variable domain is EAGVTQFPSHSVIEKGQTVTLRCDPISGHDNLYWYRRVMGKEIKFLLHFVKESKQDESGMPNNRFLAERTGGTYSTLKVQPAELEDSGVYFCASSQVTGGYNEQFFGPGTRLTVL.

The rearrangement uses TRBV2 and TRBJ2-3, with 12 positions matching TRBD2. Germline CDR1 is SNHLY and CDR2 is FYNNEI. CDR3 length: 16 residues. The J segment lost 1 base and the V segment lost 7 bases, leaving 6 bases of the junction unmatched. The CDR3 region is CASTFRTSGGTDTQYF. CDR3 bases: TGTGCCAGCACCTTCAGGACTAGCGGGGGCACAGATACGCAGTATTTT.

V usage is TRBV19 and J usage is TRBJ1-4, with D hard to call. Trimming removed 5 bases at V and 4 bases at J, with 14 bases between. CDR1 LNHDA and CDR2 SQIVND come from the germline V gene (reference sequence). CDR3 length equals 15 residues. DNA for the CDR3: TGTGCCAGTAGTCATTCGTCGTCAATTAATGAAAAACTGTTTTTT. Residues: CASSHSSSINEKLFF.

Written as DNA, the CDR3 is TGCGCCAGCAGCTTGCCCGGGGTCACCGGGGAGCTGTTTTTT. Translating it yields CASSLPGVTGELFF. The chain is built from TRBV5-1 and TRBJ2-2, with a possible D match to TRBD2 (5 bases). The CDR3 runs 14 residues. CDR1 is SGHRS and CDR2 is YFSETQ in the germline V gene. Trimming cost V 1 base and J 4 bases, with 8 bases left between them.

The V gene is TRBV7-8, the J gene TRBJ2-5; D gene ambiguous. The CDR3 sequence is 13 residues long. The V end was cut by 1 base, the J end by 1 base, with 4 bases between. Germline-derived CDR1 and CDR2 are SGHVS and FQNEAQ. CDR3: CASSLVFQETQYF. The CDR3 DNA follows: TGTGCCAGCAGCTTAGTGTTCCAAGAGACCCAGTACTTC.

The rearrangement joins TRBV7-2 to TRBJ1-3; D is unclear. V lost 2 bases and J 0 bases, leaving 11 bases between the germline ends. The CDR3 has 16 residues. The germline V gene has CDR1 SGHTA and CDR2 FQGNSA. The CDR3 protein is CASSLSPVGSGNTIYF. CDR3 in DNA: TGTGCCAGCAGCTTAAGTCCGGTTGGCTCTGGAAACACCATATATTTT.

The chain carries TRBV29-1 and TRBJ1-2; TRBD1 matches 7 bases. The CDR3 loop spans 14 amino acids. V dropped 3 bases and J dropped 4; count of bases not matched to a gene: 8. The germline V gene encodes CDR1 SQVTM and CDR2 ANQGSEA. CDR3 sequence reads: CSVDAEGQAYGYTF. Here the CDR3 DNA reads TGCAGCGTTGACGCTGAAGGACAGGCCTATGGCTACACCTTC.

The V gene is TRBV6-6, the J gene TRBJ1-2; 7 positions match TRBD1. CDR1 and CDR2 (germline): MNHNY, SVGAGI (reference sequence). Germline trimming cut 6 bases from V and 7 bases from J; bases unmatched to any gene: 17. This CDR3 contains 16 residues. The CDR3 sequence is CASRQTGTFERAGYTF. The CDR3 DNA reads TGTGCCAGCAGACAGACAGGGACGTTCGAGAGGGCTGGCTACACCTTC.

The chain employs TRBV19 and TRBJ2-1; tentatively, D is TRBD2 (6 bases). Deletions cut 0 bases from V and 13 bases from J, with 16 bases between. CDR1 is LNHDA and CDR2 is SQIVND in the germline V gene (reference sequence). The CDR3 loop spans 14 amino acids. The CDR3 region is CASSIDRTGLSQFF. The CDR3 coding sequence is TGTGCCAGTAGTATAGATCGGACGGGACTTTCTCAGTTCTTC.

V and J are TRBV5-1 and TRBJ2-5; possible D gene TRBD1, 6 bases. CDR3 length: 14 residues. Between the trimmed V and J ends, which lost 4 bases and 0 bases, there was a span of 10 bases. CDR1 is SGHRS and CDR2 is YFSETQ in the germline V gene. CDR3 sequence (DNA): TGCGCCAGCAGCAACGGACAGTACCAAGAGACCCAGTACTTC. It translates to CASSNGQYQETQYF.

The CDR3 is CASSPVLGRRTSSGANVLTF. The CDR3 coding sequence is TGCGCCAGCAGCCCTGTATTGGGGCGGAGAACTAGCTCTGGGGCCAACGTCCTGACTTTC. V is TRBV4-1 and J is TRBJ2-6; D tentatively reads TRBD1 or TRBD2 (5 bases each). Germline values: CDR1 MGHRA, CDR2 YSYEKL. This CDR3 contains 20 residues. Trimming shortened V by 4 bases and J by 0 bases, and 22 bases separated the two germline ends.

This clone was observed a single time. The chain uses TRBV19 and TRBJ2-2; D is undetermined. Germline V CDR1 and CDR2: LNHDA, SQIVND (reference sequence). Trimming took off 2 bases at V and 7 bases at J, with 14 bases between the two ends. The CDR3 contains 15 residues. Here the CDR3 reads CASSIQPTLGGELFF. CDR3 DNA sequence: TGTGCCAGTAGTATACAGCCGACCCTAGGCGGGGAGCTGTTTTTT.

The V call is TRBV6-4, the J call TRBJ2-2; 11 nucleotides align to TRBD2. V was pared by 4 bases and J by 4 bases, with 8 bases of the junction left unmatched. Germline-derived CDR1 and CDR2 are MRHNA and SNTAGT. CDR3 length: 17 amino acids. In DNA, the CDR3 is TGTGCCAGCAGTGTCCCCTTACTAGCGGGAGTCACCGGGGAGCTGTTTTTT. Protein product: CASSVPLLAGVTGELFF.

CDR3 bases: TGTGCCAGCAGCTTACAGGGGGCCTTCGGCTACACCTTC. Its translation is CASSLQGAFGYTF. This chain uses TRBV7-9 with TRBJ1-2, with TRBD1 identical over 8 bases. Germline CDR1 and CDR2: SEHNR and FQNEAQ (reference sequence). Trimming took 2 bases from V and 8 from J; bases not matched to a gene: 4. This CDR3 region has 13 residues.

The genes are TRBV10-3 and TRBJ2-7, with D possibly TRBD1 on 6 matching bases. CDR3 length equals 17 residues. Germline-derived CDR1 and CDR2 are ENHRY and SYGVKD. With 3 bases removed from V and 0 bases from J, the gap between germline ends came to 18 bases. CDR3 nucleotide sequence: TGTGCCATCAGTGACTATACCGGGACACAAAACTCCTACGAGCAGTACGTC. Translation gives CAISDYTGTQNSYEQYV.

In this sample, this clone turned up once. In this CDR3 the conserved last residue, phenylalanine or tryptophan, is missing, so a read error is likely. V is TRBV2 and J is TRBJ2-7; 8 bases line up with TRBD1. The trim removed 9 bases at V and 2 bases at J, leaving 12 bases unmatched. Germline lookup yields CDR1 SNHLY and CDR2 FYNNEI. This CDR3 is built from 15 residues. The CDR3 here is CASLLTPGGPYEQYS. CDR3 in DNA: TGTGCCAGTCTCCTAACCCCAGGGGGCCCCTACGAGCAGTACTCC.

This clone was detected a few times. CDR3: CASSLNGGVNTEAFF. CDR3 DNA: TGTGCCAGCAGCCTAAACGGGGGGGTTAACACTGAAGCTTTCTTT. The genes are TRBV11-1 and TRBJ1-1; possible D gene TRBD1, 5 bases. Germline lookup yields CDR1 SGHAT and CDR2 FQDESV (reference sequence). Trimming left V 5 bases short and J 2 bases short, with 15 bases between. This CDR3 spans 15 amino acids. The full variable domain, rest sourced from reference TRBV11-1 and TRBJ1-1, is EAEVAQSPRYKITEKSQAVAFWCDPISGHATLYWYRQILGQGPELLVQFQDESVVDDSQLPKDRFSAERLKGVDSTLKIQPAELGDSAMYLCASSLNGGVNTEAFFGQGTRLTVV.

The rearrangement joins TRBV9 to TRBJ2-1; 10 nucleotides agree with TRBD2. The CDR3 has 16 amino acids. Per germline, CDR1 SGDLS and CDR2 YYNGEE. V lost 0 bases, J lost 8 bases, and 8 bases stayed unmatched. The chain's CDR3 is CASSVDASGRFYEQFF. Written as DNA, the CDR3 is TGTGCCAGCAGCGTAGACGCTAGCGGGAGATTCTATGAGCAGTTCTTC.

V gene TRBV19 combines with J gene TRBJ1-2, with 9 bases matching TRBD1. Per the germline V gene, CDR1 is LNHDA and CDR2 is SQIVND (reference sequence). Trimming at V came to 4 bases and at J to 4 bases, leaving 10 bases not matched to a gene. The CDR3 contains 16 residues. The CDR3 DNA sequence: TGTGCCAGTAGTAGGTTGGGCGGGGACAGGGCCTATGGCTACACCTTC. Translated: CASSRLGGDRAYGYTF.